The 32 T cell receptor beta chains presented below share a single source sample, sequenced in a study of T cell repertoires in cytomegalovirus infection. TCRdb recomputed calls from the reads with MiXCR, one row per CDR3 protein. Counted here are roughly 990,000 distinct CDR3 sequences, roughly 31% occurring once; the ten biggest clones make up roughly 12%. These receptors' targets are unknown. The sample here was cultured CD8+ T cells from PBMCs, taken from culture after CMV antigen stimulation. Receptors originate from a human donor in good health (CMV status not recorded). Some clones in this sample may be carry-over from other donors' samples.

This chain joins TRBV12-3 or TRBV12-4 and TRBJ2-5, with a possible D match to TRBD2 (5 bases). V was cut by 6 bases and J by 7 bases, with 12 bases left in between. This CDR3 region has 12 residues. The CDR3 region has the DNA TGTGCCAGCAGACCCGGGGAGAGGACCCAGTACTTC. Its protein is CASRPGERTQYF.

This chain joins TRBV27 and TRBJ2-7; tentatively, D is TRBD1 (5 bases). CDR3 length: 13 residues. Germline-derived CDR1 and CDR2 are MNHEY and SMNVEV (reference sequence). V dropped 7 bases and J dropped 7 bases, with 17 bases sitting between them. In DNA form, the CDR3 reads TGTGCCAGCACAAGCCACAGGTCTGAGGAGCAGTACTTC. Translation: CASTSHRSEEQYF.

This clonotype was detected only a few times. This CDR3 is CASSLSSGGYGYTF. CDR3 in DNA: TGTGCCAGCAGTTTATCTTCGGGTGGCTATGGCTACACCTTC. The J gene is TRBJ1-2, the V gene TRBV27, with no clear D. Trimming removed 0 bases at V and 4 bases at J, with 9 bases between. The CDR3 loop spans 14 amino acids. The V gene's germline CDR1 is MNHEY and CDR2 SMNVEV (reference sequence).

This clonotype was found a few times. This could be a read error, since a much larger clone is one nucleotide away. This chain joins TRBV7-2 and TRBJ1-5, with TRBD1 as a possible D gene (6 bases). Trimming took off 3 bases at V and 2 bases at J, with 14 bases between the two ends. Germline V CDR1 and CDR2: SGHTA, FQGNSA. The CDR3 extends over 16 amino acids. The CDR3 nucleotides read TGTGCCAGCAGCTTTGGACTCAACAGGGGCAATCAGCCCCAGCATTTT. It encodes CASSFGLNRGNQPQHF. The full variable domain, completed using reference TRBV7-2 and TRBJ1-5, is GAGVSQSPSNKVTEKGKDVELRCDPISGHTALYWYRQSLGQGLEFLIYFQGNSAPDKSGLPSDRFSAERTGGSVSTLTIQRTQQEDSAVYLCASSFGLNRGNQPQHFGDGTRLSIL.

This clonotype was counted at least ten times. The J gene is TRBJ1-5, the V gene TRBV6-1; weak D call: TRBD1 (5 bases). CDR3 length equals 15 residues. The germline CDR1 and CDR2 sequences are MNHNS and SASEGT. Deletions cut 2 bases from V and 0 bases from J, with 8 bases between. CDR3 bases: TGTGCCAGCAGTGAAAACAGGATTAGCAATCAGCCCCAGCATTTT. Protein product: CASSENRISNQPQHF.

This clonotype has a count of ten or more. The chain combines TRBV7-6 with TRBJ2-1; 14 bases fit TRBD2. The trim removed 5 bases at V and 7 bases at J, leaving 7 bases unmatched. Per germline, CDR1 SGHVS and CDR2 FNYEAQ. CDR3 length: 16 amino acids. DNA of the CDR3: TGTGCCAGCAGCCCGGGACTAGCGGGGGAACGGAATGAGCAGTTCTTC. Its protein is CASSPGLAGERNEQFF.

The chain is built from TRBV6-2 or TRBV6-3 and TRBJ2-7, with D perhaps assigned TRBD1 or TRBD2 (5 bases each). The CDR3 spans 15 residues. The germline V gene has CDR1 MNHEY and CDR2 SVGEGT. V was pared by 5 bases and J by 4 bases, with 18 bases between. The CDR3 coding sequence is TGTGCCAGCAGTACGAGGGGTTCGCTGTTTTACGAGCAGTACGTC. Residues: CASSTRGSLFYEQYV.

This chain connects TRBV7-9 to TRBJ2-1, with 10 bases aligning to TRBD2. Trimming at V came to 5 bases and at J to 0 bases, leaving 4 bases not matched to a gene. The germline CDR1 and CDR2 sequences are SEHNR and FQNEAQ (reference sequence). The CDR3 sequence is 16 residues long. The CDR3 loop is CASSPASGGSYNEQFF. The CDR3 DNA sequence: TGTGCCAGCAGCCCAGCTAGCGGGGGCTCCTACAATGAGCAGTTCTTC.

The chain has TRBV20-1 and TRBJ2-4; a weak D match, TRBD2 (5 bases). Germline loops: CDR1 DFQATT, CDR2 SNEGSKA (reference sequence). Trimming left V 3 bases short and J 2 bases short, with 14 bases between. This CDR3 is 15 amino acids long. The CDR3 region is CSASDLSGSKNIQYF. The CDR3, as DNA: TGCAGTGCTAGTGACCTATCGGGATCCAAAAACATTCAGTACTTC.

The V and J genes are TRBV7-2 and TRBJ1-4, with D perhaps matching TRBD1 (5 bases). From germline, CDR1 is SGHTA and CDR2 FQGNSA. The V end lost 0 bases, the J end lost 6 bases, and 11 bases lay between the germline ends. The CDR3 is made up of 15 amino acids. The CDR3 region is CASSLAPGLDEKLFF. CDR3 nucleotide sequence: TGTGCCAGCAGCTTAGCGCCGGGACTCGATGAAAAACTGTTTTTT.

About this clonotype: Germline is not matched at one junction end, which may reflect a read error. The chain couples TRBV7-7 to TRBJ2-1, with a tentative D call TRBD1 (6 bases). CDR1 is SSHAT and CDR2 is FNYEAQ in the germline V gene (reference sequence). The CDR3 loop spans 15 amino acids. The CDR3 region is CASSMGATLYNEQFF. CDR3 DNA sequence: TGTGCTAGCAGCATGGGGGCTACCCTCTACAATGAGCAGTTCTTC. Supplemented by reference TRBV7-7 and TRBJ2-1, the full variable domain reads GAGVSQSPRYKVTKRGQDVTLRCDPISSHATLYWYQQALGQGPEFLTYFNYEAQPDKSGLPSDRFSAERPEGSISTLTIQRTEQRDSAMYRCASSMGATLYNEQFFGPGTRLTVL.

The chain employs TRBV10-3 and TRBJ1-2; TRBD1 matches at 8 bases. The CDR3 has 18 residues. Germline trimming cut 3 bases from V and 1 base from J; bases unmatched to any gene: 13. The V gene's germline CDR1 is ENHRY and CDR2 SYGVKD. The CDR3 DNA follows: TGTGCCATCAGTGACCCATACTCCCCGGGACAGGATAACTATGGCTACACCTTC. This translates into CAISDPYSPGQDNYGYTF.

This clonotype was recorded a few times. The V and J genes are TRBV2 and TRBJ1-4, with TRBD1 matching 10 bases. The J segment lost 4 bases and the V segment lost 7 bases, leaving 6 bases of the junction unmatched. From germline, CDR1 is SNHLY and CDR2 FYNNEI. The CDR3 contains 15 residues. The CDR3 sequence is CASTGTGESNEKLFF. CDR3 nucleotide sequence: TGTGCCAGCACGGGGACAGGGGAGAGTAATGAAAAACTGTTTTTT.

This sequence joins TRBV9 and TRBJ1-1, with a weak D call TRBD1 (5 bases). Per germline, CDR1 SGDLS and CDR2 YYNGEE. CDR3 length: 14 residues. The V end was cut by 3 bases, the J end by 3 bases, with 12 bases between. The CDR3 is CASSGRGPYTEAFF. The DNA for the CDR3 is TGTGCCAGCAGCGGGAGGGGACCCTACACTGAAGCTTTCTTT.

With regard to this clonotype: One end of the junction varies from germline; a read error may be responsible. This CDR3 is CASRGTAKVF. In DNA form, the CDR3 reads TGTGCCAGCAGAGGGACTGCGAAGGTCTTC. The chain joins TRBV12-3 or TRBV12-4 to TRBJ2-5; a weak D match, TRBD2 (6 bases). The CDR3 consists of 10 residues.

This clonotype showed up just a few times. The rearrangement uses TRBV6-7 and TRBJ2-5; D may be TRBD1 (6 bases). TRBV6-7 is identified as an open reading frame with a role that is uncertain. V lost 2 bases and J 5 bases, leaving 9 bases between the germline ends. The CDR3 is 13 residues long. The CDR3 loop reads CASSYPTGETQYF. The CDR3 DNA sequence: TGTGCCAGCAGTTACCCTACAGGGGAGACCCAGTACTTC.

This chain links TRBV20-1 with TRBJ1-6; 7 positions match TRBD1. V trimming: 1 base; J trimming: 9 bases; junction bases outside the gene matches: 9. The CDR3 covers 15 residues. Germline V gives CDR1 DFQATT, CDR2 SNEGSKA (reference sequence). Here the CDR3 DNA reads TGCAGTGCTAGAGGCCAGGGGGGGATCCGTTCACCCCTCCACTTT. Residues: CSARGQGGIRSPLHF.

The V and J genes are TRBV27 and TRBJ2-4; 8 positions agree with TRBD1. The CDR3 totals 14 residues. The junction had 6 bases not matched to a gene; V was cut back by 5 bases and J by 6 bases. Germline values: CDR1 MNHEY, CDR2 SMNVEV (reference sequence). The CDR3 DNA reads TGTGCCAGCAGTCAGGACAGGGATGGAAACATTCAGTACTTC. This encodes CASSQDRDGNIQYF.

The chain is built from TRBV11-3 and TRBJ2-3; no definite D call. Trimming left V 4 bases short and J 6 bases short, with 14 bases between. CDR3 length equals 14 residues. Germline lookup yields CDR1 SGHNT and CDR2 YENEEA. The CDR3 sequence is CASSYESVPDTQYF. For the CDR3, the DNA is TGTGCCAGCAGCTACGAATCGGTCCCGGATACGCAGTATTTT.

Only one count was recorded for this clonotype. It may be a read error: a sequence one base away is much more abundant. The rearrangement links TRBV20-1 to TRBJ2-3, with TRBD1 matching over 9 bases. Trimming at V came to 0 bases and at J to 1 base, leaving 2 bases not matched to a gene. The CDR3 contains 15 residues. Germline V gives CDR1 DFQATT, CDR2 SNEGSKA (reference sequence). This CDR3 is CSARDGDRGTDTQYF. In nucleotides, the CDR3 is TGCAGTGCTAGAGATGGGGACAGGGGCACAGATACGCAGTATTTT.

On this clonotype: Its ends do not fully match the called genes, so a read error is possible. The rearrangement joins TRBV9 to TRBJ2-3; 15 bases are a match to TRBD2. Germline V gene sequence: CDR1 SGDLS, CDR2 YYNGEE. The CDR3 totals 16 residues. In DNA, the CDR3 is TGTGTCAGCAGCCCGCGGACTAGCGGGGGGGCAGATACGCAGTATTTT. It codes for CVSSPRTSGGADTQYF.

J is TRBJ2-5 and V is TRBV3-1; 7 bases fit TRBD1. Germline V CDR1 and CDR2: LGHDT, YNNKEL (reference sequence). The CDR3 sequence is 16 residues long. J gave up 2 bases and V 4 bases, and 10 bases lay outside the gene matches. The CDR3 sequence is CASSRHPGQPQETQYF. The DNA for the CDR3 is TGTGCCAGCAGCCGGCACCCGGGACAGCCTCAAGAGACCCAGTACTTC.

This chain joins TRBV5-5 and TRBJ2-2, with unresolved D. Germline CDR1 SGHKS, CDR2 YYEKEE (reference sequence). The CDR3 totals 14 residues. The germline V and J ends were trimmed by 0 bases and 6 bases, with 9 bases remaining between them. The CDR3: CASSLGFDPGELFF. CDR3 bases: TGTGCCAGCAGCTTGGGCTTTGACCCCGGGGAGCTGTTTTTT.

This clonotype was observed a few times. The rearrangement uses TRBV6-5 and TRBJ2-2; D gene ambiguous. In germline, CDR1 is MNHEY, CDR2 SVGAGI. The CDR3 covers 14 residues. V lost 8 bases, J lost 0 bases, and 10 bases lay in between. The DNA of the CDR3 is TGTGCCAGCGGCAGGATCGCGAACACCGGGGAGCTGTTTTTT. Its protein product is CASGRIANTGELFF.

This clonotype was detected once. Since no conserved phenylalanine or tryptophan closes the CDR3, a read error is the likely cause. The V and J genes are TRBV7-6 and TRBJ2-7, with TRBD1 identical over 7 bases. With V trimmed by 4 bases and J by 5 bases, 8 bases remained unmatched. The germline V gene encodes CDR1 SGHVS and CDR2 FNYEAQ. The CDR3 runs 14 residues. The CDR3 sequence is CASSSRQGQHEQYL. The CDR3 coding sequence is TGTGCCAGCAGCTCCAGACAGGGCCAACACGAGCAGTACCTC.

CDR3 residues: CASSLWTAFHSPLHF. The CDR3 DNA is TGTGCCAGCAGTCTGTGGACAGCCTTCCATTCACCCCTCCACTTT. The chain couples TRBV6-5 to TRBJ1-6; weak D call: TRBD1 (6 bases). Per the germline V gene, CDR1 is MNHEY and CDR2 is SVGAGI. The CDR3 contains 15 residues. Trimming cost V 5 bases and J 8 bases, with 16 bases left between them.

The rearrangement links TRBV6-6 to TRBJ1-5, with D possibly matching TRBD1 (6 bases). CDR1 and CDR2 (germline): MNHNY, SVGAGI (reference sequence). The length of the CDR3 is 14 residues. V lost 7 bases and J lost 4, with 14 bases in between. CDR3 sequence: CASTRGGANQPQHF. The CDR3 DNA sequence: TGTGCCAGCACCCGGGGGGGGGCAAATCAGCCCCAGCATTTT.

The chain recombines TRBV19 with TRBJ1-1, with 7 bases lining up with TRBD1. This CDR3 has 13 amino acids. After removal of 6 bases from V and 5 bases from J, the junction contained 6 bases not matched to a gene. Germline lookup yields CDR1 LNHDA and CDR2 SQIVND (reference sequence). This CDR3 reads CASRLRGGTEAFF. CDR3 nucleotide sequence: TGTGCCAGTAGACTCAGGGGGGGGACTGAAGCTTTCTTT.

The sample holds many counts of this clonotype. The V call is TRBV7-8, the J call TRBJ2-2; a possible D gene is TRBD2 (5 bases). Looked up from germline, CDR1 is SGHVS and CDR2 is FQNEAQ. The CDR3 spans 20 residues. Trimming stripped 4 bases from V and 0 bases from J, with 24 bases between. The CDR3 DNA sequence: TGTGCCAGCAGCTACCGGTCGAAGTTGAGCGGAGAGGCGAACACCGGGGAGCTGTTTTTT. It yields the protein CASSYRSKLSGEANTGELFF.

This clonotype was detected once. V usage is TRBV11-2 and J usage is TRBJ2-7; TRBD1 is a possible D gene (6 bases). V was trimmed by 1 base and J by 3 bases, leaving 22 bases between them. The CDR3 covers 18 residues. Germline V CDR1 and CDR2: SGHAT, FQNNGV. CDR3: CASSLVGRRDTSYYEQYF. The CDR3 nucleotides are TGTGCCAGCAGCTTAGTGGGGAGACGGGACACTTCTTACTACGAGCAGTACTTC.

Written as DNA, the CDR3 is TGTGCCAGCAGCATGAGGGTAGCGGGTCCTAGCACAGATACGCAGTATTTT. The encoded protein is CASSMRVAGPSTDTQYF. J is TRBJ2-3 and V is TRBV6-6; 7 bases match TRBD2. The CDR3 consists of 17 residues. Trimming took 6 bases from V and 0 from J; bases not matched to a gene: 12. CDR1 and CDR2 from the germline V gene are MNHNY and SVGAGI (reference sequence).

This clonotype has ten or more counts. The rearrangement joins TRBV20-1 to TRBJ1-2, with 7 nucleotides matching TRBD1. In germline, CDR1 is DFQATT, CDR2 SNEGSKA (reference sequence). V lost 7 bases to trimming and J lost 8 bases; unmatched junction nucleotides: 10. The CDR3 is 12 residues long. Here the CDR3 DNA reads TGCAGTGTACAGGGGACAAGTTACGGCTACACCTTC. It translates to CSVQGTSYGYTF.